The sequence of this T cell receptor beta chain was determined in a study of regulatory T cells in long-lasting Graves disease. With iRepertoire HTBI primers and Arm-PCR of CDR3 regions, TCR beta libraries were built. One entry per CDR3 protein results from TCRdb running MiXCR on the multiplex PCR reads. This sample has 580,000 or so distinct CDR3 sequences, with roughly 16% found just once. A note on this clonotype: Its antigen is not known.

This sample's time point: newly diagnosed GD, antithyroid drugs for less than 3 months. From RNA extracted from PBMCs, the TCR library was made. Graves' disease diagnosis relied on American Thyroid Association guidelines. Findings and caveats of the study: Study of thyroid tissue was not done, with only peripheral blood studied. Because few samples were included, accuracy may have been lower.

The V and J ends lost 4 bases and 3 bases respectively, with 13 bases between them. Germline values: CDR1 SQVTM, CDR2 ANQGSEA. CDR3 length: 13 amino acids. The data were also submitted as part of a second study, on T cells in Graves' hyperthyroidism and ophthalmopathy.

Sequenced here: peripheral blood mononuclear cells (PBMCs), sampled at new diagnosis, from a patient treated with antithyroid drugs. The chain couples TRBV29-1 to TRBJ2-7; TRBD2 is a possible D gene (6 bases). The TCR originated in a man between 18 and 35 years old with Graves disease. CDR3: CSVGPRDDYEQYF. Written as DNA, the CDR3 is TGCAGCGTTGGTCCGCGGGACGACTACGAGCAGTACTTC.